This record concerns one TCR beta chain sequence. The antigen remains undetermined. This sample is drawn from a study of T cells in Graves' hyperthyroidism and ophthalmopathy. Study results and limitations: Expanded thyroid clonotypes (above 0.001) were mostly also found in blood.

The V gene's germline CDR1 is MDHEN and CDR2 SYDVKM. V lost 5 bases to trimming and J lost 5 bases; unmatched junction nucleotides: 10. The CDR3 is made up of 16 amino acids. Graves' hyperthyroidism is called stable when ophthalmopathy does not progress within 18 months. TCR beta CDR3 region amplification was performed from RNA transcripts. A set of HTBI primers served as the primers for a first-round RT-PCR of the TCR CDR3. Each CDR3 protein gets one entry after TCRdb re-called the multiplex PCR reads with MiXCR. The sample holds 600,000 to 750,000 distinct CDR3 sequences, 17% seen once. The clonotype comes from a man in his forties or fifties with Graves' hyperthyroidism. The sample was blood. The chain couples TRBV28 to TRBJ2-1, with 9 bases lining up with TRBD1. CDR3 bases: TGTGCCAGCAGTGCCAATCCGGGACAGGGACACAATGAGCAGTTCTTC. Amino acid sequence: CASSANPGQGHNEQFF.